The present entry profiles one T cell receptor beta chain with its context. The data are from a study of Ad26.COV2.S vaccination and SARS-CoV-2 variants. Assay: immunoSEQ multiplex PCR; the TCRdb copy retains only in-frame clones and omits some. The table shows a few hundred thousand clones, with about 90% occurring only once. V was pared by 9 bases and J by 4 bases, with 14 bases between. The CDR3 extends over 14 amino acids. CDR1 and CDR2 (germline): KGHDR, SFDVKD. Treatment specified: roughly 18 received Ad26.COV2.S at low or high dose, single or two shots; about 5 received placebo; per-sample allocation not given. Specimen acquisition occurred on day 63 following the initial vaccine or placebo injection.

The specimen was peripheral blood, collected in a trial of Ad26.COV2.S vaccine versus placebo. The sequence was obtained from a person aged 18-65 years who received the Ad26.COV2.S COVID-19 vaccine or a placebo. The chain links TRBV24-1 to TRBJ2-2, with D perhaps TRBD2 (6 bases). The CDR3 coding sequence is TGTGCCACCGGGAGGAGGGACGTCACCGGGGAGCTGTTTTTT. Its translation is CATGRRDVTGELFF.